This T cell receptor (beta chain) was found in a study of T-cell reconstitution after alpha-beta-depleted transplantation in children. TCRbeta library preparation incorporated unique molecular identifiers. TCRdb reanalysed the PCR reads using MiXCR and keeps one entry per CDR3 protein. The sample comprises about 350,000 distinct CDR3 sequences, 10% to 15% of which are singletons, and around 4.5% rests with the top ten. Germline trimming cut 5 bases from V and 7 bases from J; bases unmatched to any gene: 12. CDR3 length: 14 residues. The germline V gene encodes CDR1 GTSNPN and CDR2 SVGIG (reference sequence). This clonotype showed up just a few times.

The rearrangement links TRBV30 to TRBJ1-2; TRBD1 aligns across 8 bases. The TCR comes from a human donor who donated a stem cell graft to a child with Fanconi anemia. The input for sequencing was PBMCs, taken from the stem cell graft. The chain's CDR3 is CAWGTGPLNIGYTF. As DNA, the CDR3 is TGTGCCTGGGGGACAGGCCCGCTGAATATTGGCTACACCTTC.